This passage covers 16 T cell receptor beta chains from one sample sequenced in a study of regulatory T cells in long-lasting Graves disease. Regarding time point: persistent/refractory GD, antithyroid drugs over 5 years with positive TRAb. From RNA extracted from PBMCs, the TCR library was made. iRepertoire HTBI primers and Arm-PCR of CDR3 regions built TCR beta libraries. TCRdb processed the multiplex PCR reads anew with MiXCR; each CDR3 protein has one entry. The sample lists 650,000 to 700,000 distinct CDR3 sequences, about 30% seen once, with around 40% in the top ten. The sample in question was peripheral blood mononuclear cells (PBMCs), obtained when the disease was refractory, from a patient treated with antithyroid drugs. The receptors originated from a female donor with Graves disease.

Turning to this clonotype: Its ends do not fully match the called genes, so a read error is possible. CDR3 in DNA: TGTGCCAGCTCACCGTTAGCGGGAGTAGGCTACGAGCAGCACTTC. Translated: CASSPLAGVGYEQHF. The V call is TRBV18, the J call TRBJ2-7, with 9 positions matching TRBD2. Germline V CDR1 and CDR2: KGHSH, LQKENI. The CDR3 runs to 15 residues.

The genes are TRBV10-3 and TRBJ1-2; 9 positions match TRBD1. Germline CDR1 and CDR2: ENHRY and SYGVKD. The ends lost 3 bases at V and 3 bases at J; junction bases unmatched: 11. The CDR3 has 17 amino acids. The CDR3 protein is CAISELDRGLSHYGYTF. In nucleotides, the CDR3 is TGTGCCATCAGTGAATTGGACAGGGGCCTTTCACACTATGGCTACACCTTC.

Many counts were recorded for this clonotype. This chain links TRBV12-3 or TRBV12-4 with TRBJ2-2; maybe TRBD2 (6 bases). V lost 2 bases to trimming and J lost 6 bases, with 10 bases between them. The CDR3 is made up of 14 amino acids. Here the CDR3 DNA reads TGTGCCAGCAGTTTATGGTGGGAGGCCGGGGAGCTGTTTTTT. Translated, it gives CASSLWWEAGELFF.

The genes are TRBV13 and TRBJ1-6; the D gene is possibly TRBD1 (5 bases). Germline CDR1 is PRHDT and CDR2 is FYEKMQ (reference sequence). V dropped 5 bases and J dropped 3 bases, with 17 bases sitting between them. This CDR3 has 17 residues. The CDR3 loop reads CASSTSEGHNYNSPLHF. In DNA, the CDR3 is TGTGCCAGCAGCACTAGCGAAGGACACAACTATAATTCACCCCTCCACTTT. The variable domain in full, with the rest retrieved from reference TRBV13 and TRBJ1-6, is AAGVIQSPRHLIKEKRETATLKCYPIPRHDTVYWYQQGPGQDPQFLISFYEKMQSDKGSIPDRFSAQQFSDYHSELNMSSLELGDSALYFCASSTSEGHNYNSPLHFGNGTRLTVT.

In this sample, this clonotype turned up once. The rearrangement joins TRBV5-1 to TRBJ2-3; the match to TRBD2 covers 8 bases. V lost 4 bases and J lost 3; bases outside the gene matches: 10. This CDR3 comprises 16 residues. Per the germline V gene, CDR1 is SGHRS and CDR2 is YFSETQ. The CDR3 spells CASSPASERGTDTQYF. The CDR3 DNA sequence: TGCGCCAGCAGCCCCGCGAGCGAGCGGGGGACAGATACGCAGTATTTT.

J is TRBJ1-5 and V is TRBV27, with D maybe TRBD2 (6 bases). The end of the DNA fits TRBJ2-3 better, so the J call may be wrong. The germline V gene has CDR1 MNHEY and CDR2 SMNVEV (reference sequence). CDR3 length equals 15 residues. CDR3 amino acids: CASSLSAGRNQPQYF. CDR3 in DNA: TGTGCCAGCAGTTTATCAGCGGGTCGGAATCAGCCCCAGTATTTT.

In this sample, this clonotype turned up many times. As DNA, the CDR3 is TGTGCCAGCAGTTTAATGCGGCACGGAATGAACACTGAAGCTTTCTTT. It translates to CASSLMRHGMNTEAFF. This chain uses TRBV28 with TRBJ1-1; D call uncertain. Germline assignment: CDR1 MDHEN and CDR2 SYDVKM. CDR3 length: 16 amino acids. The ends were cut back, 2 bases at V and 0 bases at J, with 13 bases in the middle.

The genes are TRBV7-3 and TRBJ2-7, with D perhaps matching TRBD1 (6 bases). CDR1 is SGHTA, CDR2 FQGTGA, per germline. The CDR3 length is 15 residues. V gave up 5 bases and J gave up 5 bases, with 19 bases separating them. The CDR3 here is CASSQQGSPRNEQYF. The CDR3 DNA sequence: TGTGCCAGCAGCCAACAGGGTTCCCCTCGCAACGAGCAGTACTTC.

The rearrangement uses TRBV7-9 and TRBJ2-2, with TRBD1 identical over 10 bases. The CDR3 is 16 amino acids. CDR1 is SEHNR, CDR2 FQNEAQ, per germline (reference sequence). V gave up 2 bases and J gave up 5 bases; unmatched junction bases: 5. CDR3 DNA: TGTGCCAGCAGCTTACCCGGGACAGGGGAAACCGGGGAGCTGTTTTTT. It codes for CASSLPGTGETGELFF. The full variable domain, its missing parts supplied by reference TRBV7-9 and TRBJ2-2, is DTGVSQNPRHKITKRGQNVTFRCDPISEHNRLYWYRQTLGQGPEFLTYFQNEAQLEKSRLLSDRFSAERPKGSFSTLEIQRTEQGDSAMYLCASSLPGTGETGELFFGEGSRLTVL.

V and J are TRBV30 and TRBJ1-6; D is unclear. V lost 0 bases and J 4 bases, leaving 10 bases between the germline ends. This CDR3 comprises 15 residues. Germline values: CDR1 GTSNPN, CDR2 SVGIG (reference sequence). In DNA, the CDR3 is TGTGCCTGGAGTGTACCCTGGGCTTATAATTCACCCCTCCACTTT. Translated, it gives CAWSVPWAYNSPLHF.

As DNA, the CDR3 is TGTGCCAGCAGTGACCAGTGGGACAGGGGGAGTAATCAGCCCCAGCATTTT. Translation: CASSDQWDRGSNQPQHF. The chain has TRBV2 and TRBJ1-5, with 11 nucleotides matching TRBD1. This CDR3 region has 17 residues. Trimming cost V 3 bases and J 4 bases; bases outside gene matches: 8. Germline loops: CDR1 SNHLY, CDR2 FYNNEI.

The chain recombines TRBV6-5 with TRBJ1-5; 10 bases align to TRBD1. The V segment lost 2 bases and the J segment 8 bases; nucleotides outside the gene matches: 12. Germline CDR1 and CDR2: MNHEY and SVGAGI. The CDR3 is made up of 17 amino acids. The CDR3 spells CASSYRTGGQREEPQHF. Here the CDR3 DNA reads TGTGCCAGCAGTTACCGGACAGGGGGACAACGTGAGGAGCCCCAGCATTTT.

The V gene is TRBV6-9, the J gene TRBJ1-2, with D maybe TRBD1 (5 bases). Germline CDR1 MNHGY, CDR2 SVAAGI. The CDR3 runs to 15 residues. V was shortened by 3 bases and J by 4 bases, with 15 bases between the two germline ends. The CDR3 nucleotides read TGTGCCAGCAGTTACGGGACGCCTCCTGGCTATGGCTACACCTTC. This sequence encodes CASSYGTPPGYGYTF.

This sequence joins TRBV3-1 and TRBJ2-2; 11 bases align to TRBD2. Germline assignment: CDR1 LGHDT and CDR2 YNNKEL (reference sequence). The CDR3 is 16 residues long. The V and J ends lost 0 bases and 6 bases, in that order; junction bases with no gene match: 3. CDR3 nucleotides: TGTGCCAGCAGCCAAGATCTACTAGCGGGAGCCGGGGAGCTGTTTTTT. It yields the protein CASSQDLLAGAGELFF.

In regard to this clonotype: Given a much more abundant clone one base away, this may be a read error. The gene calls are TRBV3-1 and TRBJ2-2, with 7 nucleotides matching TRBD1. J gave up 3 bases and V 5 bases, and 6 bases lay outside the gene matches. The germline V gene encodes CDR1 LGHDT and CDR2 YNNKEL (reference sequence). CDR3 size: 15 residues. CDR3 sequence (DNA): TGTGCCAGCAGCTTGGGGACAGCGGACACCGGGGAGCTGTTTTTT. This gives the protein CASSLGTADTGELFF.

This clonotype has a handful of counts. The chain recombines TRBV19 with TRBJ1-2; 7 nucleotides agree with TRBD1. The V segment lost 5 bases and the J segment 7 bases; nucleotides outside the gene matches: 7. CDR3 length equals 13 residues. Germline V gives CDR1 LNHDA, CDR2 SQIVND (reference sequence). CDR3 protein: CASSADRRGGYTF. The CDR3 nucleotides are TGTGCCAGTAGTGCGGACAGGCGAGGTGGCTACACCTTC.